This T cell receptor beta chain was sequenced for a study of CD8+CD57+ T cells in acquired aplastic anemia. As for this clonotype: This clone may be a read error of a much larger clone one base away. Without the conserved terminal phenylalanine or tryptophan, this CDR3 likely stems from a read error.

Both TCR beta VDJ combination and CDR3 sequence profiling were carried out. Genomic DNA was the template for this profiling. TCRdb re-called the reads with MiXCR, one entry per CDR3 protein. The table includes roughly 150,000 distinct CDR3 sequences, roughly 45% detected once. The receptor's source is a human donor in good health. Sequenced sample: sorted CD4+, CD8+, or CD8+CD57+ T cells (not recorded which) from PBMCs.

In DNA, the CDR3 is TGTGCCAGCAGCTTGGCGGGGGGTGAAAAACTGTTTTAT. Its translation: CASSLAGGEKLFY. The chain couples TRBV5-6 to TRBJ1-4, with D perhaps TRBD1 (5 bases). Per the germline V gene, CDR1 is SGHDT and CDR2 is YYEEEE. The CDR3 covers 13 residues. V was cut by 0 bases and J by 7 bases, with 7 bases left in between.